The 27 T cell receptor beta chains below come from one sample, sequenced in a study of T cells in localized non-small cell lung cancer. TCRdb's table, derived via immunoSEQ multiplex PCR, lists solely in-frame clones and lacks some. This table holds almost 35,000 clones, roughly 93% found once. This specimen consisted of peripheral blood, obtained before any cancer treatment. The receptors shown here come from a female donor aged 60 or older with stage I lung adenocarcinoma.

The chain is built from TRBV6-5 and TRBJ2-5; D is uncertain. The CDR3 has 13 amino acids. The germline V gene encodes CDR1 MNHEY and CDR2 SVGAGI. The V end lost 6 bases, the J end lost 4 bases, and 12 bases lay between the germline ends. CDR3: CASRKGLTETQYF. CDR3 nucleotides: TGTGCCAGCAGGAAGGGTCTAACAGAGACCCAGTACTTC.

This chain links TRBV18 with TRBJ1-4, with D uncertain. Per germline, CDR1 KGHSH and CDR2 LQKENI. Trimming shortened V by 4 bases and J by 0 bases, and 12 bases separated the two germline ends. CDR3 length equals 16 residues. CDR3 loop: CASSLRGTATNEKLFF. The CDR3 DNA reads TGTGCCAGCTCACTCCGAGGTACAGCAACTAATGAAAAACTGTTTTTT.

The chain couples TRBV7-9 to TRBJ1-3; 8 nucleotides align to TRBD1. The CDR3 loop spans 14 amino acids. V lost 5 bases and J lost 5; bases outside the gene matches: 5. Germline CDR1 reads SEHNR; CDR2 reads FQNEAQ (reference sequence). The CDR3 DNA sequence: TGTGCCAGCAGCCCCTGGACAGGGAGAAACACCATATATTTT. Protein sequence: CASSPWTGRNTIYF.

The genes are TRBV5-6 and TRBJ1-2; TRBD1 matches at 7 bases. Germline V gives CDR1 SGHDT, CDR2 YYEEEE. The V and J ends lost 4 bases and 5 bases, in that order; junction bases with no gene match: 11. The CDR3 consists of 15 residues. The CDR3 sequence is CASSLRGSITYGYTF. The CDR3 DNA is TGTGCCAGCAGCCTCAGGGGGAGTATCACATATGGCTACACCTTC. Complete variable domain (other parts from reference TRBV5-6 and TRBJ1-2): DAGVTQSPTHLIKTRGQQVTLRCSPKSGHDTVSWYQQALGQGPQFIFQYYEEEERQRGNFPDRFSGHQFPNYSSELNVNALLLGDSALYLCASSLRGSITYGYTFGSGTRLTVV.

This chain uses TRBV30 with TRBJ2-5, with D hard to call. The CDR3 is 13 residues long. V was shortened by 3 bases and J by 4 bases, with 12 bases between the two germline ends. Per the germline V gene, CDR1 is GTSNPN and CDR2 is SVGIG (reference sequence). The chain's CDR3 is CAWRSPGSETQYF. The CDR3 DNA sequence: TGTGCCTGGAGATCCCCGGGTTCAGAGACCCAGTACTTC.

The CDR3 nucleotides are TGTGCCAGCAGCTTATGGGGGGAGCTGTTTTTT. Translation: CASSLWGELFF. The chain employs TRBV7-2 and TRBJ2-2; D uncertain. The CDR3 sequence is 11 residues long. V lost 2 bases, J lost 8 bases, and 3 bases lay in between. Germline CDR1 and CDR2: SGHTA and FQGNSA.

J is TRBJ1-5 and V is TRBV19; 8 bases map to TRBD1. V gave up 7 bases and J gave up 6 bases; unmatched junction bases: 5. This CDR3 has 13 residues. CDR1 is LNHDA and CDR2 is SQIVND in the germline V gene (reference sequence). The DNA of the CDR3 is TGTGCCAGTAAGGACAGGGTTGCTCAGCCCCAGCATTTT. It yields the protein CASKDRVAQPQHF.

The chain has TRBV6-1 and TRBJ1-1, with 8 bases that match TRBD1. The V segment lost 11 bases and the J segment 5 bases; nucleotides outside the gene matches: 7. The CDR3 covers 12 residues. Germline V gives CDR1 MNHNS, CDR2 SASEGT. CDR3 nucleotide sequence: TGTGCCGGTCAGGGGGCTCGGACTGAAGCTTTCTTT. This gives the protein CAGQGARTEAFF.

V gene TRBV19 combines with J gene TRBJ2-5; 12 bases are a match to TRBD2. J was trimmed by 5 bases and V by 5 bases; bases with no gene match: 6. Germline V CDR1 and CDR2: LNHDA, SQIVND (reference sequence). The CDR3 loop spans 15 amino acids. CDR3 sequence reads: CASSRGLAGWETQYF. CDR3 nucleotide sequence: TGTGCCAGTAGTCGAGGACTAGCGGGATGGGAGACCCAGTACTTC.

V is TRBV28 and J is TRBJ1-2; a weak D match, TRBD1 (6 bases). Germline-derived CDR1 and CDR2 are MDHEN and SYDVKM. This CDR3 contains 13 residues. V was shortened by 9 bases and J by 8 bases, with 19 bases between the two germline ends. The CDR3 coding sequence is TGTGCCAGTGGAGACAGGCCCCATGGAGGCTACACCTTC. Translation gives CASGDRPHGGYTF.

To note about this clone: Other nucleotide sequences from this sample produce the same CDR3. The V call is TRBV6-6, the J call TRBJ1-5; D is ambiguous. This CDR3 region has 14 residues. Trimming stripped 2 bases from V and 4 bases from J, with 9 bases between. CDR1 and CDR2 (germline): MNHNY, SVGAGI (reference sequence). CDR3 region: CASSYGGSNQPQHF. CDR3 DNA: TGTGCCAGCAGTTACGGCGGGAGTAATCAGCCCCAGCATTTT.

The genes are TRBV28 and TRBJ2-5; D perhaps matches TRBD1 (5 bases). CDR3 length: 14 residues. Trimming pared 3 bases from V and 5 bases from J, leaving 13 bases between. Germline lookup yields CDR1 MDHEN and CDR2 SYDVKM. The DNA for the CDR3 is TGTGCCAGCAGTTTGGGGCAGGGCCGGGAGACCCAGTACTTC. Its translation: CASSLGQGRETQYF.

V is TRBV6-1 and J is TRBJ2-1, with D uncertain. CDR3 length equals 15 residues. Deletions cut 1 base from V and 3 bases from J, with 10 bases between. Germline CDR1 and CDR2: MNHNS and SASEGT. This chain's CDR3 is CASSEVKRHYNEQFF. The CDR3 DNA reads as TGTGCCAGCAGTGAAGTTAAGCGACACTACAATGAGCAGTTCTTC.

This clone has just one count. CDR3 DNA: TGCGCCAGCAGCGGCGTACAGGGTACCAATCAGCCCCAGCATTTT. Translation: CASSGVQGTNQPQHF. The rearrangement uses TRBV4-3 and TRBJ1-5; D may be TRBD1 (6 bases). V lost 5 bases and J 3 bases, leaving 14 bases between the germline ends. CDR1 LGHNA and CDR2 YSLEER come from the germline V gene. The CDR3 has 15 residues.

The CDR3 bases are TGTGCCAGCAGCTTAGGCGGGGCCTCTCCCTACGAGCAGTACTTC. Translating gives CASSLGGASPYEQYF. The J gene is TRBJ2-7, the V gene TRBV11-3; D may be TRBD2 (6 bases). This CDR3 is 15 amino acids long. Between the trimmed V and J ends, which lost 1 base and 2 bases, there was a span of 12 bases. Germline values: CDR1 SGHNT, CDR2 YENEEA.

V gene TRBV5-4 combines with J gene TRBJ1-6, with TRBD1 as a possible D gene (6 bases). Germline V gives CDR1 SGHNT, CDR2 YYREEE (reference sequence). The CDR3 totals 15 residues. Trimming left V 4 bases short and J 5 bases short, with 13 bases between. The DNA for the CDR3 is TGTGCCAGCAGCCCGGGGCAGGGGAATAATTCACCCCTCCACTTT. Encoded protein: CASSPGQGNNSPLHF. Based on the CDR3 plus reference TRBV5-4 and TRBJ1-6, the full variable domain is ETGVTQSPTHLIKTRGQQVTLRCSSQSGHNTVSWYQQALGQGPQFIFQYYREEENGRGNFPPRFSGLQFPNYSSELNVNALELDDSALYLCASSPGQGNNSPLHFGNGTRLTVT.

The gene calls are TRBV28 and TRBJ2-1, with D possibly being TRBD1 (6 bases). Trimming shortened V by 5 bases and J by 2 bases, and 13 bases separated the two germline ends. Per the germline V gene, CDR1 is MDHEN and CDR2 is SYDVKM. The CDR3 runs to 15 residues. CDR3 DNA sequence: TGTGCCAGCAGTGGCGGCAGGGGCGCCTACAATGAGCAGTTCTTC. Amino acids: CASSGGRGAYNEQFF.

The rearrangement uses TRBV28 and TRBJ2-2; TRBD1 is a possible D gene (6 bases). V gave up 7 bases and J gave up 0 bases, with 9 bases separating them. Looked up from germline, CDR1 is MDHEN and CDR2 is SYDVKM. CDR3 length: 14 amino acids. The CDR3 coding sequence is TGTGCCAGCATTACAGGGCCGAACACCGGGGAGCTGTTTTTT. Encoded protein: CASITGPNTGELFF. Full variable domain (outside the CDR3, taken from reference TRBV28 and TRBJ2-2): DVKVTQSSRYLVKRTGEKVFLECVQDMDHENMFWYRQDPGLGLRLIYFSYDVKMKEKGDIPEGYSVSREKKERFSLILESASTNQTSMYLCASITGPNTGELFFGEGSRLTVL.

The rearrangement uses TRBV7-2 and TRBJ2-2; D ambiguous. CDR3 size: 14 residues. V was trimmed by 8 bases and J by 0 bases, leaving 10 bases between them. CDR1 is SGHTA and CDR2 is FQGNSA in the germline V gene. The chain's CDR3 is CASSIETNTGELFF. CDR3 coding DNA: TGTGCCAGCTCGATAGAAACGAACACCGGGGAGCTGTTTTTT.

V gene TRBV20-1 combines with J gene TRBJ1-1; D is unresolved. V lost 5 bases to trimming and J lost 4 bases, with 8 bases between them. The CDR3 loop spans 11 amino acids. Germline lookup yields CDR1 DFQATT and CDR2 SNEGSKA (reference sequence). CDR3 DNA sequence: TGCAGTGCTCCGAAGGCCACTGAAGCTTTCTTT. It encodes CSAPKATEAFF.

V usage is TRBV6-1 and J usage is TRBJ1-5; D gene uncertain. CDR3 size: 15 residues. Germline CDR1 and CDR2: MNHNS and SASEGT. V was cut by 8 bases and J by 1 base, with 15 bases left in between. The chain's CDR3 is CASLTTWESNQPQHF. The CDR3 DNA sequence: TGTGCCAGCCTTACGACGTGGGAGAGCAATCAGCCCCAGCATTTT.

The genes are TRBV30 and TRBJ1-5; 9 bases map to TRBD1. CDR1 and CDR2 from the germline V gene are GTSNPN and SVGIG (reference sequence). J lost 3 bases, V lost 2 bases, and 5 bases had no gene match. The CDR3 extends over 15 amino acids. This CDR3 is CAWSFGTGINQPQHF. The CDR3 region has the DNA TGTGCCTGGAGTTTCGGGACAGGGATCAATCAGCCCCAGCATTTT.

This chain uses TRBV5-1 with TRBJ2-7; TRBD2 aligns across 16 bases. The V segment lost 4 bases and the J segment 2 bases; nucleotides outside the gene matches: 3. CDR3 length equals 16 residues. Germline values: CDR1 SGHRS, CDR2 YFSETQ. The CDR3 DNA reads as TGCGCCAGCAGCCCGGGACTAGCGGGGGGGCCCTACGAGCAGTACTTC. This sequence encodes CASSPGLAGGPYEQYF. The full variable domain, its missing parts supplied by reference TRBV5-1 and TRBJ2-7, is KAGVTQTPRYLIKTRGQQVTLSCSPISGHRSVSWYQQTPGQGLQFLFEYFSETQRNKGNFPGRFSGRQFSNSRSEMNVSTLELGDSALYLCASSPGLAGGPYEQYFGPGTRLTVT.

Concerning this clone itself: Other DNA variants within this sample encode the same CDR3. This chain links TRBV2 with TRBJ1-2, with D unresolved. The germline V gene encodes CDR1 SNHLY and CDR2 FYNNEI. The CDR3 contains 11 residues. V was cut by 3 bases and J by 5 bases, with 4 bases left in between. CDR3 residues: CASSEGYGYTF. The CDR3 nucleotides read TGTGCCAGCAGTGAGGGGTATGGCTACACCTTC.

The chain links TRBV25-1 to TRBJ2-1, with TRBD2 identical over 9 bases. This CDR3 is built from 15 residues. CDR1 is MGHDK and CDR2 is SYGVNS in the germline V gene. The V gene end was trimmed by 2 bases and the J gene end by 8 bases; junction bases not matched to a gene: 7. CDR3 in DNA: TGTGCCAGCAGTGAAGAGCTAGCGGGACCCCATGAGCAGTTCTTC. It yields the protein CASSEELAGPHEQFF.

The chain recombines TRBV6-5 with TRBJ2-7, with D unclear. Deletions cut 5 bases from V and 3 bases from J, with 11 bases between. CDR1 and CDR2 from the germline V gene are MNHEY and SVGAGI. CDR3 length: 13 amino acids. Here the CDR3 reads CASSRDPLYEQYV. CDR3 DNA sequence: TGTGCCAGCAGTCGTGACCCCCTCTACGAGCAGTACGTC.

This clone was detected only once. CDR3 protein: CASSPDLDPEAFF. CDR3 bases: TGTGCCAGCAGTCCAGACCTTGACCCTGAAGCTTTCTTT. The chain combines TRBV5-6 with TRBJ1-1; the D is unclear. CDR1 and CDR2 (germline): SGHDT, YYEEEE. This CDR3 has 13 residues. V dropped 5 bases and J dropped 6 bases, with 14 bases sitting between them.